Presented here are 22 T cell receptor beta chains from one specimen sequenced in a study of monozygotic twins with inflammatory bowel disease. No DNA is given; TCRdb re-called the 5' RACE reads and lists each CDR3 protein once. This table lists about 160,000 distinct CDR3 sequences. The sequenced sample consisted of blood. All receptors derive from a human donor with ulcerative colitis or Crohn's disease, or a healthy co-twin of an affected twin (not recorded which).

The J gene is TRBJ2-5, the V gene TRBV6-2 or TRBV6-3. In germline, CDR1 is MNHEY, CDR2 SVGEGT. CDR3 length equals 12 residues. This CDR3 reads CASSHRTETQYF.

CDR3 loop: CASISGDRLSYEQYF. The genes are TRBV7-9 and TRBJ2-7; TCRdb gives TRBD1 as the D gene, but with no DNA this cannot be confirmed. The CDR3 is 15 amino acids. CDR1 is SEHNR and CDR2 is FQNEAQ in the germline V gene (reference sequence).

The chain carries TRBV7-2 and TRBJ1-3. Looked up from germline, CDR1 is SGHTA and CDR2 is FQGNSA. CDR3 length: 15 amino acids. The CDR3 sequence: CASSFAGYSGNTIYF.

The V and J genes are TRBV20-1 and TRBJ1-1. Looked up from germline, CDR1 is DFQATT and CDR2 is SNEGSKA (reference sequence). The CDR3 is 14 residues long. This CDR3 reads CSASTGMMNTEAFF.

This chain connects TRBV2 to TRBJ1-1; TCRdb calls TRBD1, which cannot be checked without DNA. The germline CDR1 and CDR2 sequences are SNHLY and FYNNEI. This CDR3 is 13 amino acids long. CDR3 in amino acids: CASRTNSNTEAFF. The whole variable domain, filled in from reference TRBV2 and TRBJ1-1, reads EPEVTQTPSHQVTQMGQEVILRCVPISNHLYFYWYRQILGQKVEFLVSFYNNEISEKSEIFDDQFSVERPDGSNFTLKIRSTKLEDSAMYFCASRTNSNTEAFFGQGTRLTVV.

The chain is built from TRBV7-9 and TRBJ1-4. Germline CDR1 SEHNR, CDR2 FQNEAQ (reference sequence). The CDR3 spans 13 residues. This CDR3 reads CASSPAANEKLFF.

The chain couples TRBV27 to TRBJ1-1; TCRdb lists TRBD1, though no DNA is available to test this call. CDR3 length: 15 amino acids. Germline CDR1 MNHEY, CDR2 SMNVEV (reference sequence). CDR3 protein: CASSSSRVGGTEAFF.

The chain links TRBV20-1 to TRBJ2-4; TCRdb lists TRBD1, though no DNA is available to test this call. Looked up from germline, CDR1 is DFQATT and CDR2 is SNEGSKA (reference sequence). The CDR3 extends over 13 amino acids. CDR3 residues: CRTEKIAKNIQYF.

The chain uses TRBV5-1 and TRBJ2-5; TCRdb indicates TRBD1, and absent DNA this call remains unverified. CDR1 and CDR2 from the germline V gene are SGHRS and YFSETQ. CDR3 length: 15 amino acids. The CDR3 region is CASSLEAGAQETQYF.

V and J are TRBV2 and TRBJ2-7; TCRdb lists TRBD2, though no DNA is available to test this call. CDR3 length: 16 amino acids. Germline V CDR1 and CDR2: SNHLY, FYNNEI. The CDR3 sequence is CASSEWFGSGRYEQYF. The full variable domain, rest sourced from reference TRBV2 and TRBJ2-7, is EPEVTQTPSHQVTQMGQEVILRCVPISNHLYFYWYRQILGQKVEFLVSFYNNEISEKSEIFDDQFSVERPDGSNFTLKIRSTKLEDSAMYFCASSEWFGSGRYEQYFGPGTRLTVT.

This chain connects TRBV7-2 to TRBJ2-1. Germline CDR1 SGHTA, CDR2 FQGNSA. This CDR3 has 15 amino acids. The CDR3 region is CASSLAGGSNNEQFF.

The chain's CDR3 is CASSPTGWAGELFF. This chain joins TRBV5-1 and TRBJ2-2. Germline V gene lookup returns CDR1 SGHRS and CDR2 YFSETQ. This CDR3 region has 14 residues.

The chain employs TRBV6-2 or TRBV6-3 and TRBJ2-3; TCRdb reports TRBD2, a call that lacks DNA to check it against. CDR1 and CDR2 from the germline V gene are MNHEY and SVGEGT. The CDR3 contains 13 residues. The CDR3 sequence: CASSRDFADTQYF.

This rearrangement joins TRBV20-1 to TRBJ2-2; with no DNA, the TCRdb D assignment of TRBD2 cannot be verified. CDR3 length: 12 amino acids. CDR1 and CDR2 (germline): DFQATT, SNEGSKA (reference sequence). This CDR3 is CSAAGLPGELFF.

This chain joins TRBV27 and TRBJ2-7; no DNA is available, so the TRBD1 call from TCRdb remains unchecked. The CDR3 length is 15 residues. Germline V gene data show CDR1 as MNHEY and CDR2 as SMNVEV (reference sequence). The CDR3 here is CASSITGGQGGEQYF.

The chain links TRBV6-2 or TRBV6-3 to TRBJ2-1; TCRdb proposes TRBD1, but this gene call is untestable without DNA. The V gene's germline CDR1 is MNHEY and CDR2 SVGEGT. The CDR3 has 14 residues. The chain's CDR3 is CASTRTGTGGRRFF.

The V and J genes are TRBV5-6 and TRBJ2-1; the TRBD1 assignment by TCRdb is unverifiable without DNA. The germline V gene has CDR1 SGHDT and CDR2 YYEEEE. The CDR3 has 19 amino acids. CDR3: CASSVGGETGLKVYNEQFF.

The chain has TRBV20-1 and TRBJ1-2; TCRdb lists TRBD1, though no DNA is available to test this call. Germline CDR1 DFQATT, CDR2 SNEGSKA (reference sequence). The CDR3 is 12 residues long. CDR3 protein: CSAATGNYGYTF.

The chain uses TRBV5-1 and TRBJ1-3; lacking DNA, the TRBD1 call made by TCRdb goes unchecked. Germline CDR1 SGHRS, CDR2 YFSETQ. CDR3 length equals 16 residues. The CDR3 sequence: CASSRGAGSSGNTIYF.

The gene calls are TRBV5-1 and TRBJ2-7. The CDR3 totals 13 residues. Germline V gene data show CDR1 as SGHRS and CDR2 as YFSETQ. The CDR3 region is CASSLADPDEQYF.

This chain joins TRBV20-1 and TRBJ2-7; TCRdb's D call, TRBD2, is unchecked because there is no DNA. The CDR3 sequence is 17 residues long. Germline CDR1 reads DFQATT; CDR2 reads SNEGSKA (reference sequence). The CDR3 loop is CSASLYTGTSGSGEQYF.

The genes are TRBV20-1 and TRBJ2-2; TCRdb lists TRBD2, though no DNA is available to test this call. The CDR3 has 15 amino acids. CDR1 DFQATT and CDR2 SNEGSKA come from the germline V gene (reference sequence). The CDR3 reads CSAVKSGSDTGELFF.